This T cell receptor beta chain was recorded in a study of T cell responses to AZD1222 COVID-19 vaccine. Whole-study results and caveats: Once two AZD1222 doses were given, Spike-specific TCR breadth and depth went up. Repertoire sampling was restricted to post-peak T cell response timepoints.

Comment on this clone: Its antigen is as yet unknown.

TCRdb keeps only in-frame clones here, not all; method: immunoSEQ multiplex PCR. The sample lists around 130,000 clones; about nine tenths were seen once. The CDR3 is 14 amino acids. Per the germline V gene, CDR1 is SGHVS and CDR2 is FQNEAQ. The V end lost 5 bases, the J end lost 8 bases, and 18 bases lay between the germline ends. The sequencing used peripheral blood, collected 28 days after the second AZD1222 dose. The gene calls are TRBV7-8 and TRBJ1-2; the D gene is possibly TRBD1 (6 bases). The origin of this receptor is an adult who received the AZD1222 COVID-19 vaccine. CDR3 sequence (DNA): TGTGCCAGCAGCAGGGGACAACTACAGAGGGGCTACACCTTC. It translates to CASSRGQLQRGYTF.